This note documents a single T cell receptor beta chain sequence. Methods used by the authors: Amplification of reference gene primers provided the estimated nucleated cell counts. The repertoire was sequenced with immunoSEQ multiplex PCR; TCRdb's copy has only in-frame clones and lacks some. V, J and clone size reflect that table, while D and trimming were determined from the DNA. The profile covers about 130,000 clones, with around 89% appearing a single time and 2.5% to 3.5% taken by the ten largest. The data belong to a study of blood T cell repertoires in COVID-19. Overall study: Samples came from the United States, Italy and Spain, spanning acute and convalescent COVID-19.

This sequence originates from a man aged 60 to 69 with active or convalescent COVID-19. What was sequenced was peripheral blood.

The CDR3 DNA follows: TGTGCCAGCAGCGACTCTAGCGGACTAGCCAAAAACATTCAGTACTTC. It encodes CASSDSSGLAKNIQYF. The chain has TRBV7-9 and TRBJ2-4; 7 bases agree with TRBD2. This CDR3 spans 16 amino acids. The trim removed 5 bases at V and 0 bases at J, leaving 7 bases unmatched. Germline values: CDR1 SEHNR, CDR2 FQNEAQ (reference sequence).